Below are 16 T cell receptor beta chains sequenced from a single sample in a study of T cell responses to AZD1222 COVID-19 vaccine. Here immunoSEQ multiplex PCR was the method, and the copy in TCRdb shows in-frame clones only, minus some. The sample has around 110,000 clones, around 88% seen once. This specimen consisted of peripheral blood, obtained on day 0 of AZD1222 vaccination. These receptor sequences come from an adult in good health.

This rearrangement joins TRBV9 to TRBJ1-5; D is possibly TRBD1 (5 bases). V shed 5 bases and J shed 6 bases, with 15 bases lying between them. Germline CDR1 is SGDLS and CDR2 is YYNGEE. There are 14 residues in the CDR3. The CDR3 is CASSPLPGTQPQHF. In DNA form, the CDR3 reads TGTGCCAGCAGTCCCTTGCCAGGGACTCAGCCCCAGCATTTT.

The chain links TRBV19 to TRBJ2-2; 10 bases align to TRBD1. This CDR3 is built from 14 residues. Looked up from germline, CDR1 is LNHDA and CDR2 is SQIVND (reference sequence). J gave up 4 bases and V 6 bases, and 2 bases lay outside the gene matches. Here the CDR3 reads CASRTGGITGELFF. The CDR3 DNA reads as TGTGCCAGTAGGACAGGGGGCATCACCGGGGAGCTGTTTTTT.

The rearrangement links TRBV4-2 to TRBJ1-3; D unclear. V gave up 0 bases and J gave up 0 bases, with 9 bases separating them. The length of the CDR3 is 16 residues. Germline assignment: CDR1 LGHNA and CDR2 YNFKEQ. CDR3 DNA: TGTGCCAGCAGCCAAGATATGCAGATCTCTGGAAACACCATATATTTT. Encoded protein: CASSQDMQISGNTIYF.

The chain recombines TRBV24-1 with TRBJ2-3, with unresolved D. The CDR3 loop spans 17 amino acids. CDR1 is KGHDR and CDR2 is SFDVKD in the germline V gene. The germline V and J ends were trimmed by 3 bases and 0 bases, with 15 bases remaining between them. CDR3 amino acids: CATSDPRGPSSTDTQYF. CDR3 nucleotides: TGTGCCACCAGTGATCCCCGAGGCCCGTCAAGCACAGATACGCAGTATTTT.

The CDR3 loop is CASSERAGYGVLAEAFF. Written as DNA, the CDR3 is TGTGCCAGCAGTGAACGAGCCGGATACGGGGTTTTGGCTGAAGCTTTCTTT. This chain links TRBV2 with TRBJ1-1, with D hard to call. This CDR3 region has 17 residues. Between the trimmed V and J ends, which lost 2 bases and 6 bases, there was a span of 22 bases. Germline assignment: CDR1 SNHLY and CDR2 FYNNEI.

The gene calls are TRBV7-2 and TRBJ2-4; D gene unclear. Deletions cut 3 bases from V and 3 bases from J, with 18 bases between. The CDR3 has 17 amino acids. In germline, CDR1 is SGHTA, CDR2 FQGNSA. The CDR3 spells CASSFRPGLGDKNIQYF. DNA for the CDR3: TGTGCCAGCAGCTTCAGACCCGGTTTGGGTGACAAAAACATTCAGTACTTC.

V and J are TRBV14 and TRBJ1-1; 7 nucleotides align to TRBD1. Germline CDR1 reads SGHDN; CDR2 reads FVKESK. This CDR3 is built from 15 residues. V was pared by 4 bases and J by 0 bases, with 5 bases of the junction left unmatched. In DNA, the CDR3 is TGTGCCAGCAGCCGGCGTGACAGGGTGAACACTGAAGCTTTCTTT. Amino acid sequence: CASSRRDRVNTEAFF. The full variable domain, in which reference TRBV14 and TRBJ1-1 provide the parts outside the CDR3, is EAGVTQFPSHSVIEKGQTVTLRCDPISGHDNLYWYRRVMGKEIKFLLHFVKESKQDESGMPNNRFLAERTGGTYSTLKVQPAELEDSGVYFCASSRRDRVNTEAFFGQGTRLTVV.

The chain carries TRBV4-2 and TRBJ1-2, with no clear D. Trimming removed 1 base at V and 3 bases at J, with 6 bases between. CDR1 and CDR2 from the germline V gene are LGHNA and YNFKEQ. There are 13 residues in the CDR3. CDR3 nucleotide sequence: TGTGCCAGCAGCCAAGGGCAGCACTATGGCTACACCTTC. This sequence encodes CASSQGQHYGYTF.

The chain links TRBV12-5 to TRBJ2-1; 8 bases match TRBD2. CDR3 length: 18 amino acids. Per the germline V gene, CDR1 is LGHNT and CDR2 is FRNRAP. With 9 bases clipped from V and 0 bases from J, the junction kept 16 bases outside the gene matches. CDR3 protein: CASRSRAGALSSYNEQFF. The CDR3 DNA reads as TGTGCTAGCCGCAGTAGAGCGGGGGCTCTTAGCTCCTACAATGAGCAGTTCTTC.

The gene calls are TRBV10-1 and TRBJ2-2, with D maybe TRBD1 (6 bases). The CDR3 is made up of 15 amino acids. The germline V gene has CDR1 WNHNN and CDR2 SYGVQD (reference sequence). V was trimmed by 6 bases and J by 2 bases, leaving 13 bases between them. CDR3 loop: CASSSGHHNTGELFF. The CDR3, as DNA: TGCGCCAGCAGCTCGGGACACCATAACACCGGGGAGCTGTTTTTT.

V is TRBV12-5 and J is TRBJ2-3, with TRBD2 matching 15 bases. Germline trimming cut 4 bases from V and 3 bases from J; bases unmatched to any gene: 5. This CDR3 spans 17 amino acids. Per germline, CDR1 LGHNT and CDR2 FRNRAP. The CDR3 sequence is CASGSGLAGGPTDTQYF. DNA for the CDR3: TGTGCTAGTGGTTCCGGACTAGCGGGAGGGCCTACAGATACGCAGTATTTT.

This sequence joins TRBV24-1 and TRBJ2-5; D may be TRBD1 (5 bases). Trimming removed 2 bases at V and 4 bases at J, with 10 bases between. Germline V gene data show CDR1 as KGHDR and CDR2 as SFDVKD. The CDR3 totals 14 residues. The CDR3 coding sequence is TGTGCCACCAGTGATTCGGCCAGGGCAGAGACCCAGTACTTC. As protein: CATSDSARAETQYF.

The chain recombines TRBV30 with TRBJ1-5; D is unclear. The length of the CDR3 is 14 residues. The germline CDR1 and CDR2 sequences are GTSNPN and SVGIG (reference sequence). With 0 bases removed from V and 3 bases from J, the gap between germline ends came to 9 bases. The CDR3 region is CAWSVGQFNQPQHF. The CDR3, as DNA: TGTGCCTGGAGTGTTGGTCAGTTCAATCAGCCCCAGCATTTT.

The rearrangement uses TRBV5-4 and TRBJ1-4, with a possible D match to TRBD1 (6 bases). In germline, CDR1 is SGHNT, CDR2 YYREEE (reference sequence). Trimming took 3 bases from V and 11 from J, leaving 20 bases between them. This CDR3 is 15 amino acids long. Written as DNA, the CDR3 is TGTGCCAGCAGCTCCCAGGGGACATACCCCGAGAAACTGTTTTTT. Its protein product is CASSSQGTYPEKLFF. Supplemented by reference TRBV5-4 and TRBJ1-4, the full variable domain reads ETGVTQSPTHLIKTRGQQVTLRCSSQSGHNTVSWYQQALGQGPQFIFQYYREEENGRGNFPPRFSGLQFPNYSSELNVNALELDDSALYLCASSSQGTYPEKLFFGSGTQLSVL.

The J gene is TRBJ1-5, the V gene TRBV4-3; tentatively, D is TRBD1 (5 bases). V gave up 1 base and J gave up 5 bases, with 9 bases separating them. The CDR3 covers 14 residues. Per germline, CDR1 LGHNA and CDR2 YSLEER. CDR3 sequence: CASSQGVGDQPQHF. In nucleotides, the CDR3 is TGCGCCAGCAGCCAAGGGGTGGGGGATCAGCCCCAGCATTTT.

The chain carries TRBV9 and TRBJ2-2; a possible D gene is TRBD2 (6 bases). Germline CDR1 reads SGDLS; CDR2 reads YYNGEE. V was pared by 1 base and J by 5 bases, with 21 bases between. The CDR3 has 18 residues. This chain's CDR3 is CASSVLSSRQGGTGELFF. The CDR3 DNA is TGTGCCAGCAGCGTATTATCGTCCCGCCAGGGAGGAACCGGGGAGCTGTTTTTT. The variable domain in full, with the rest retrieved from reference TRBV9 and TRBJ2-2, is DSGVTQTPKHLITATGQRVTLRCSPRSGDLSVYWYQQSLDQGLQFLIQYYNGEERAKGNILERFSAQQFPDLHSELNLSSLELGDSALYFCASSVLSSRQGGTGELFFGEGSRLTVL.